The next 4 T cell receptor beta chains were all read from a single sample in a study of blood T cell repertoires in COVID-19. Repertoires were generated with immunoSEQ multiplex PCR, while TCRdb's copy carries only in-frame clones and drops some. The repertoire includes tens of thousands of clones, over 75% of them detected once, and about 9.3% sits in the top ten. What was sequenced was peripheral blood. These receptors were collected from a human donor in a cohort sampled during active COVID-19.

The CDR3: CASSLDTTRETQYF. Here the CDR3 DNA reads TGCGCCAGCAGCTTGGACACTACTCGAGAGACCCAGTACTTC. The chain links TRBV5-1 to TRBJ2-5; D is unclear. From germline, CDR1 is SGHRS and CDR2 YFSETQ. This CDR3 spans 14 amino acids. Trimming removed 0 bases from V and 4 bases from J, with 10 bases in between.

This clone was counted only a few times. The J gene is TRBJ2-3, the V gene TRBV9; weak D call: TRBD2 (5 bases). This CDR3 comprises 15 residues. In germline, CDR1 is SGDLS, CDR2 YYNGEE. The ends were cut back, 5 bases at V and 4 bases at J, with 17 bases in the middle. The CDR3 region is CASSTGWALPDTQYF. CDR3 sequence (DNA): TGTGCCAGCAGTACGGGGTGGGCACTTCCAGATACGCAGTATTTT. The whole variable domain, remainder taken from reference TRBV9 and TRBJ2-3, is DSGVTQTPKHLITATGQRVTLRCSPRSGDLSVYWYQQSLDQGLQFLIQYYNGEERAKGNILERFSAQQFPDLHSELNLSSLELGDSALYFCASSTGWALPDTQYFGPGTRLTVL.

V gene TRBV29-1 combines with J gene TRBJ1-2; 8 bases align to TRBD1. Germline V gene data show CDR1 as SQVTM and CDR2 as ANQGSEA. CDR3 length: 14 residues. J gave up 4 bases and V 3 bases, and 7 bases lay outside the gene matches. The CDR3 region has the DNA TGCAGCGTTGATGGGGACAGGTGGGGCTATGGCTACACCTTC. Protein product: CSVDGDRWGYGYTF.

This clone came up a few times. V gene TRBV10-3 combines with J gene TRBJ2-7; 7 bases agree with TRBD1. The length of the CDR3 is 14 residues. Germline V gives CDR1 ENHRY, CDR2 SYGVKD. The V gene end was trimmed by 3 bases and the J gene end by 2 bases; junction bases not matched to a gene: 4. The CDR3 DNA is TGTGCCATCAGTGACAAGACAGGGCCCTACGAGCAGTACTTC. This translates into CAISDKTGPYEQYF.